This T cell receptor (beta chain) was identified during a study of T cells in Graves' hyperthyroidism and ophthalmopathy. This CDR3 has 11 residues. Germline CDR1 and CDR2: SEHNR and FQNEAQ (reference sequence). V shed 5 bases and J shed 7 bases, with 5 bases lying between them. This clonotype was recorded at least ten times. The TCR beta CDR3 regions underwent amplification using RNA transcripts as the source. A first-round RT-PCR of the TCR CDR3 used the HTBI primer set. MiXCR, applied by TCRdb to the multiplex PCR reads, yields one record per CDR3 protein. The sample has a few hundred thousand distinct CDR3 sequences; 46% are singletons.

The chain carries TRBV7-9 and TRBJ2-2, with no clear D. The material sequenced was peripheral blood or thyroid tissue (not recorded which). The receptor's source is a woman between 18 and 29 years old with Graves' hyperthyroidism. CDR3 sequence (DNA): TGTGCCAGCAGCCCTGGCGGGGAGCTGTTTTTT. This encodes CASSPGGELFF. Combining the CDR3 with reference TRBV7-9 and TRBJ2-2 gives the whole variable domain DTGVSQNPRHKITKRGQNVTFRCDPISEHNRLYWYRQTLGQGPEFLTYFQNEAQLEKSRLLSDRFSAERPKGSFSTLEIQRTEQGDSAMYLCASSPGGELFFGEGSRLTVL.